This T cell receptor (beta chain) emerged from a study of blood T cells in healthy people across ages. Study overall: About one barcoded beta molecule was captured per two T cells (by template switching).

The V gene end was trimmed by 6 bases and the J gene end by 8 bases; junction bases not matched to a gene: 11. CDR1 is DFQATT, CDR2 SNEGSKA, per germline (reference sequence). This CDR3 region has 14 residues. This clonotype showed up many times. What it recognizes is unknown. Primed by a sample-barcoded 5' primer and a J-beta primer mix, a second PCR proceeded for about 7 to 11 cycles. Every cDNA molecule carried a tag from a template-switch adaptor bearing 12 random nucleotides. TCRdb analysed the 5' RACE reads with MiXCR anew, one entry per CDR3 protein. The data contain about 1.7 million distinct CDR3 sequences, 25% to 30% of them seen just once; the ten biggest clones take up less than 9.5%. Findings and limits, study-wide: Estimated diversity, derived from one million T cells, was regarded as an underestimate. TCR beta diversity per million T cells fell roughly linearly with age.

This TCR came from a woman under 40 in good health. The material sequenced was blood. The rearrangement links TRBV20-1 to TRBJ2-1; TRBD2 agrees at 9 bases. The CDR3 sequence: CSAEWGLATDEQFF. Written as DNA, the CDR3 is TGCAGTGCGGAGTGGGGACTAGCCACCGATGAGCAGTTCTTC.